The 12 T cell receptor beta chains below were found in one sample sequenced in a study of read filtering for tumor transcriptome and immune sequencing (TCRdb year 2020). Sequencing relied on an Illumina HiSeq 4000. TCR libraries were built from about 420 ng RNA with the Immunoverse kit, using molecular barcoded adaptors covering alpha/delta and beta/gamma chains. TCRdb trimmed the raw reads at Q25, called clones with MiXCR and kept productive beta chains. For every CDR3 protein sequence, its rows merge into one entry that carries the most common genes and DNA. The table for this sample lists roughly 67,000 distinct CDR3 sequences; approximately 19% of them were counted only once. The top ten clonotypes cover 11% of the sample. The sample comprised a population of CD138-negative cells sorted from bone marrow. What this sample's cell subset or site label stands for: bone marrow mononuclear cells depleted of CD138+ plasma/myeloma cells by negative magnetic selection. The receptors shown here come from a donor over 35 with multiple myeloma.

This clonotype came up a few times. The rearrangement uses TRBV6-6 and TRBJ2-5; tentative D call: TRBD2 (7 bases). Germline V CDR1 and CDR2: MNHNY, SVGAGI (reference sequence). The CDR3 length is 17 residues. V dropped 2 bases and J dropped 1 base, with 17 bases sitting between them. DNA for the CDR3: TGTGCCAGCAGTTACCTATCGAAGGGGGGGGGCCAAGAGACCCAGTACTTC. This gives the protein CASSYLSKGGGQETQYF.

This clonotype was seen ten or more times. The CDR3 spells CAISESFGQLTDTQYF. CDR3 nucleotides: TGTGCCATCAGTGAGTCTTTTGGACAACTCACAGATACGCAGTATTTT. V gene TRBV10-3 combines with J gene TRBJ2-3; TRBD1 is a possible D gene (5 bases). The CDR3 covers 16 residues. The germline V gene encodes CDR1 ENHRY and CDR2 SYGVKD. Trimming pared 0 bases from V and 2 bases from J, leaving 12 bases between.

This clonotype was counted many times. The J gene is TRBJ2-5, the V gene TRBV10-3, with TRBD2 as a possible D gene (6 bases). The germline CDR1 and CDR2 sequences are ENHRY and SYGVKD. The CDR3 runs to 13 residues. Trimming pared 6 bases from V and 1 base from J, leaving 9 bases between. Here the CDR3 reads CAIRERVQETQYF. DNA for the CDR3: TGTGCCATCAGAGAGCGGGTCCAAGAGACCCAGTACTTC.

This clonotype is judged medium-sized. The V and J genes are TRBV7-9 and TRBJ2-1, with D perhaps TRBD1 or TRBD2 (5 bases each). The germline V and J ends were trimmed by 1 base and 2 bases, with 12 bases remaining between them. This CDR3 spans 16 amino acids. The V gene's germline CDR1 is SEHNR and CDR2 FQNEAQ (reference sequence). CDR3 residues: CASSLGPRGTYNEQFF. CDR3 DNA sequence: TGTGCCAGCAGCTTAGGCCCGAGGGGAACCTACAATGAGCAGTTCTTC.

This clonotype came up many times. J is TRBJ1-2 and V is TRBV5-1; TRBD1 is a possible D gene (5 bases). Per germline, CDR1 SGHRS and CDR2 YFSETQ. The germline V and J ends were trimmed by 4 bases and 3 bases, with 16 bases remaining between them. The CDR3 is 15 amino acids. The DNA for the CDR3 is TGCGCCAGCAGCCCCGCCGGGACGACGGACTATGGCTACACCTTC. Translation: CASSPAGTTDYGYTF.

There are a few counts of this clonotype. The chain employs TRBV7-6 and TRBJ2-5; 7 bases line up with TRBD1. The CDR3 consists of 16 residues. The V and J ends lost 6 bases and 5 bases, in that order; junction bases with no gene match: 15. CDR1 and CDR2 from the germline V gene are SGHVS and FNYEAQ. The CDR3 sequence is CASSSTNRGLGETQYF. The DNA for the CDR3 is TGTGCCAGCAGTTCTACCAACAGGGGATTGGGGGAGACCCAGTACTTC.

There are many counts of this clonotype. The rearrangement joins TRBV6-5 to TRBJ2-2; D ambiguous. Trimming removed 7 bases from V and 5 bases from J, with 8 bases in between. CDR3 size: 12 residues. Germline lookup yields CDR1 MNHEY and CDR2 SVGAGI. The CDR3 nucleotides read TGTGCCAGCACCCTCGGGACCGGGGAGCTGTTTTTT. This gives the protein CASTLGTGELFF.

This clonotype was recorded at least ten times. The CDR3 loop is CAWSVLPPGNTGELFF. CDR3 sequence (DNA): TGTGCCTGGAGTGTACTCCCCCCAGGGAACACCGGGGAGCTGTTTTTT. This chain joins TRBV30 and TRBJ2-2; D is unclear. The CDR3 covers 16 residues. The V end lost 0 bases, the J end lost 1 base, and 12 bases lay between the germline ends. CDR1 and CDR2 (germline): GTSNPN, SVGIG (reference sequence).

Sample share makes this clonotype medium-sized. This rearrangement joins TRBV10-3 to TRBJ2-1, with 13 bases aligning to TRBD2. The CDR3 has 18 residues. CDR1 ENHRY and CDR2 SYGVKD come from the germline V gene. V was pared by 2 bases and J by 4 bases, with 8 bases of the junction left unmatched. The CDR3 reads CAISERTRTSGSYNEQFF. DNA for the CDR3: TGTGCCATCAGTGAGAGGACCCGGACTAGCGGGAGTTACAATGAGCAGTTCTTC.

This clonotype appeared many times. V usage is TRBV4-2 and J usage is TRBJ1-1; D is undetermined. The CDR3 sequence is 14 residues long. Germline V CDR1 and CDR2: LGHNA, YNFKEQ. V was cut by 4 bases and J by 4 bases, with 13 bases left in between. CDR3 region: CASSRGGSFTEAFF. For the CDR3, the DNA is TGTGCCAGCAGCCGCGGTGGGAGTTTCACTGAAGCTTTCTTT.

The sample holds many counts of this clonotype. CDR3 sequence (DNA): TGCAGTGCCCCCTCGGAGCGGGAGACCCAAGAGACCCAGTACTTC. This translates into CSAPSERETQETQYF. The chain couples TRBV20-1 to TRBJ2-5, with 8 nucleotides matching TRBD2. Losses at the gene ends were 6 bases for V and 1 base for J; bases not matched to a gene: 10. There are 15 residues in the CDR3. Germline V gene sequence: CDR1 DFQATT, CDR2 SNEGSKA (reference sequence).

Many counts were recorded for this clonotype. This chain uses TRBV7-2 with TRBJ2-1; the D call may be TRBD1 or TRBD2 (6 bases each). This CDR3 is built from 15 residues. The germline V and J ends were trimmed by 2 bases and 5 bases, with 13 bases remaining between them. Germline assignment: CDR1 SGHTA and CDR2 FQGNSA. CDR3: CASSLRGTSDNEQFF. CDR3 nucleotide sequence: TGTGCCAGCAGCTTAAGGGGGACTTCGGACAATGAGCAGTTCTTC.